The next 20 T cell receptor beta chains were all read from a single sample in a study of blood T cell repertoires in COVID-19 (dated by TCRdb to the early 2020s). Libraries were made using the immunoSEQ multiplex PCR assay. TCRdb limited this immuneACCESS table to in-frame rearrangements with V and J called. A share of clones is missing; checked studies link under half to unresolved V genes, and the rest is unexplained. Here the sample has approximately 450,000 clones; approximately 92% occur a single time. Together, the top ten hold 1% to 1.3% of the sample. Material: PBMCs or T cells enriched from blood (not recorded which). These receptors were taken from a man in his thirties or forties who had recovered from COVID-19.

This chain joins TRBV20-1 and TRBJ2-2; 7 bases match TRBD1. With V trimmed by 3 bases and J by 1 base, 5 bases remained unmatched. Germline CDR1 is DFQATT and CDR2 is SNEGSKA (reference sequence). The CDR3 is made up of 15 amino acids. In DNA, the CDR3 is TGCAGTGCTAGTTACAGGGGTTGGAACACCGGGGAGCTGTTTTTT. This translates into CSASYRGWNTGELFF.

Notes on this clone: Other nucleotide sequences from this sample produce the same CDR3. This rearrangement joins TRBV7-9 to TRBJ1-5; D may be TRBD1 (5 bases). Trimming took 3 bases from V and 5 from J, leaving 11 bases between them. The CDR3 consists of 14 residues. Looked up from germline, CDR1 is SEHNR and CDR2 is FQNEAQ (reference sequence). The CDR3 coding sequence is TGTGCCAGCAGCTTGGCGGGGGGAGATCAGCCCCAGCATTTT. Translated, it gives CASSLAGGDQPQHF.

J is TRBJ1-1 and V is TRBV14; 9 nucleotides match TRBD1. Unmatched junction bases numbered 8, after V lost 0 bases and J lost 0 bases. The CDR3 loop spans 18 amino acids. Germline CDR1 reads SGHDN; CDR2 reads FVKESK. The CDR3 sequence is CASSQETDRGTLNTEAFF. The CDR3 bases are TGTGCCAGCAGCCAAGAGACGGACAGGGGTACCCTGAACACTGAAGCTTTCTTT.

This chain links TRBV10-1 with TRBJ2-1; 15 bases are a match to TRBD2. The CDR3 has 15 residues. The trim removed 4 bases at V and 9 bases at J, leaving 4 bases unmatched. Germline V gene lookup returns CDR1 WNHNN and CDR2 SYGVQD (reference sequence). In DNA form, the CDR3 reads TGCGCCAGCAGTGGGGGACTAGCGGGAGGTACTGAGCAGTTCTTC. Protein product: CASSGGLAGGTEQFF.

The CDR3 nucleotides read TGTGCCAGCAGCTTGGGGGAGGTCTATGGCTACACCTTC. Translated, it gives CASSLGEVYGYTF. V usage is TRBV28 and J usage is TRBJ1-2; a weak D match, TRBD1 (5 bases). The CDR3 is 13 residues long. V was pared by 6 bases and J by 4 bases, with 12 bases between. Germline V gene sequence: CDR1 MDHEN, CDR2 SYDVKM.

The chain is built from TRBV20-1 and TRBJ2-2; D is undetermined. Trimming pared 5 bases from V and 5 bases from J, leaving 6 bases between. Germline V gene sequence: CDR1 DFQATT, CDR2 SNEGSKA (reference sequence). CDR3 length equals 11 residues. The CDR3 coding sequence is TGCAGTGCTCCAGCGACCGGGGAGCTGTTTTTT. Its protein is CSAPATGELFF.

This clone has ten or more counts. The chain combines TRBV7-9 with TRBJ2-7, with D perhaps TRBD1 (5 bases). There are 13 residues in the CDR3. Germline V lookup: CDR1 SEHNR, CDR2 FQNEAQ (reference sequence). The V and J ends lost 4 bases and 7 bases respectively, with 14 bases between them. The CDR3 DNA sequence: TGTGCCAGCAGCTCCCAGGGCCGCGGTGAGCAGTACTTC. Protein sequence: CASSSQGRGEQYF.

The DNA for the CDR3 is TGCGCCAGCAGCCAAGATCGGACAGGGGGTCGGGATACGCAGTATTTT. This sequence encodes CASSQDRTGGRDTQYF. The genes are TRBV4-1 and TRBJ2-3, with 10 positions matching TRBD1. Trimming cost V 0 bases and J 6 bases; bases outside gene matches: 6. This CDR3 comprises 16 residues. Germline values: CDR1 MGHRA, CDR2 YSYEKL.

V gene TRBV3-1 (or the pseudogene TRBV3-2) combines with J gene TRBJ1-5; D might be TRBD1 (5 bases). CDR3 length: 15 residues. Germline CDR1 reads LGHDT; CDR2 reads YNNKEL (reference sequence). V dropped 4 bases and J dropped 0 bases, with 10 bases sitting between them. The CDR3 loop is CASSPPGISNQPQHF. The CDR3, as DNA: TGTGCCAGCAGCCCTCCAGGGATTAGCAATCAGCCCCAGCATTTT.

The V and J genes are TRBV28 and TRBJ1-2; D remains ambiguous. The CDR3 is made up of 11 amino acids. Germline V CDR1 and CDR2: MDHEN, SYDVKM. Trimming stripped 11 bases from V and 1 base from J, with 8 bases between. Here the CDR3 DNA reads TGTGCCTCCTCTATTAACTATGGCTACACCTTC. This gives the protein CASSINYGYTF.

The J gene is TRBJ2-1, the V gene TRBV19; 12 nucleotides agree with TRBD2. J gave up 8 bases and V 5 bases, and 10 bases lay outside the gene matches. The CDR3 loop spans 16 amino acids. CDR1 and CDR2 (germline): LNHDA, SQIVND (reference sequence). The CDR3 DNA follows: TGTGCCAGTAGTCTACACCTAGCGGGGGGGAGAGATGAGCAGTTCTTC. Translated: CASSLHLAGGRDEQFF.

J is TRBJ2-3 and V is TRBV18; 9 bases match TRBD1. The junction had 6 bases not matched to a gene; V was cut back by 5 bases and J by 0 bases. The CDR3 sequence is 16 residues long. Germline CDR1 and CDR2: KGHSH and LQKENI. Here the CDR3 DNA reads TGTGCCAGCTCAACCCGGACAGGGGTTAGCACAGATACGCAGTATTTT. Its protein product is CASSTRTGVSTDTQYF. Full variable domain (outside the CDR3, taken from reference TRBV18 and TRBJ2-3): NAGVMQNPRHLVRRRGQEARLRCSPMKGHSHVYWYRQLPEEGLKFMVYLQKENIIDESGMPKERFSAEFPKEGPSILRIQQVVRGDSAAYFCASSTRTGVSTDTQYFGPGTRLTVL.

The chain couples TRBV18 to TRBJ2-5; D call uncertain. The CDR3 has 13 amino acids. CDR1 is KGHSH and CDR2 is LQKENI in the germline V gene. Trimming removed 3 bases at V and 7 bases at J, with 12 bases between. In DNA form, the CDR3 reads TGTGCCAGCTCACCTTATTCTAGTACGACCCAGTACTTC. Protein sequence: CASSPYSSTTQYF.

The V and J genes are TRBV15 and TRBJ2-7; D gene unclear. Trimming removed 0 bases at V and 3 bases at J, with 6 bases between. The CDR3 is 13 amino acids. CDR1 is LNHNV and CDR2 is YYDKDF in the germline V gene (reference sequence). For the CDR3, the DNA is TGTGCCACCAGCAGAGAGAGGAACTACGAGCAGTACTTC. Protein: CATSRERNYEQYF.

The CDR3 nucleotides are TGTGCCAGCAGCCTGTCCGGCAGGAACCCCTACGAGCAGTACTTC. It yields the protein CASSLSGRNPYEQYF. V and J are TRBV5-8 and TRBJ2-7, with unresolved D. The CDR3 covers 15 residues. V dropped 4 bases and J dropped 2 bases, with 16 bases sitting between them. Per the germline V gene, CDR1 is SGHTS and CDR2 is YDEGEE.

The rearrangement joins TRBV3-1 (or the pseudogene TRBV3-2) to TRBJ1-2; 9 bases are a match to TRBD1. Germline CDR1 is LGHDT and CDR2 is YNNKEL (reference sequence). V lost 4 bases, J lost 5 bases, and 2 bases stayed unmatched. This CDR3 region has 13 residues. The CDR3 spells CASSPGQGYGYTF. The CDR3, as DNA: TGTGCCAGCAGCCCGGGACAGGGATATGGCTACACCTTC.

V gene TRBV29-1 combines with J gene TRBJ2-5, with D possibly TRBD2 on 5 matching bases. Trimming removed 4 bases at V and 4 bases at J, with 16 bases between. This CDR3 is built from 14 residues. CDR1 is SQVTM and CDR2 is ANQGSEA in the germline V gene. The CDR3 sequence: CSVAVFSAGETQYF. The CDR3 region has the DNA TGCAGCGTTGCAGTTTTCTCTGCGGGAGAGACCCAGTACTTC.

The V and J genes are TRBV9 and TRBJ2-7, with D unresolved. CDR3 size: 15 residues. Trimming pared 3 bases from V and 3 bases from J, leaving 16 bases between. Germline-derived CDR1 and CDR2 are SGDLS and YYNGEE. The CDR3 spells CASSELALSRYEQYF. The CDR3 DNA is TGTGCCAGCAGCGAGCTCGCACTTTCCCGCTACGAGCAGTACTTC.

This clone was counted a few times. The rearrangement uses TRBV7-2 and TRBJ2-3; the D is unclear. This CDR3 is 14 amino acids long. The V end was cut by 0 bases, the J end by 5 bases, with 9 bases between. CDR1 SGHTA and CDR2 FQGNSA come from the germline V gene. The CDR3 loop reads CASSLAGYLDTQYF. For the CDR3, the DNA is TGTGCCAGCAGCTTAGCGGGCTACCTAGATACGCAGTATTTT.

The chain couples TRBV19 to TRBJ2-4; 8 nucleotides agree with TRBD1. The CDR3 is 14 residues long. Looked up from germline, CDR1 is LNHDA and CDR2 is SQIVND (reference sequence). The trim removed 6 bases at V and 8 bases at J, leaving 9 bases unmatched. The CDR3 DNA follows: TGTGCCAGTAGCAGACCGGCGACAGGGGACATTCAGTACTTC. Translation gives CASSRPATGDIQYF.